These 6 T cell receptor beta chains share one sample of origin, sequenced in a study of TIL therapy for anti-PD-1-resistant metastatic lung cancer. Time point specified: pre-treatment sample, taken before nivolumab and TIL therapy. Sequencing used immunoSEQ v3. Generated by immunoSEQ multiplex PCR, the TCRdb table keeps only in-frame clones and is missing some. The sample records some 37,000 clones, over 70% being singletons. The specimen was blood, collected at baseline. The receptors were gathered from a person aged 25 to 80 with non-small cell lung cancer.

This clone is a singleton in its sample. The rearrangement joins TRBV9 to TRBJ1-4, with D perhaps matching TRBD1 (6 bases). Germline-derived CDR1 and CDR2 are SGDLS and YYNGEE. The CDR3 has 15 amino acids. V gave up 0 bases and J gave up 4 bases, with 10 bases separating them. The DNA for the CDR3 is TGTGCCAGCAGCGTAGGCCCAGGGGTTAATGAAAAACTGTTTTTT. Amino acid sequence: CASSVGPGVNEKLFF.

This clone has just one count. The chain recombines TRBV6-1 with TRBJ1-5, with D unclear. CDR1 and CDR2 from the germline V gene are MNHNS and SASEGT. Trimming pared 1 base from V and 7 bases from J, leaving 11 bases between. The CDR3 runs to 14 residues. The CDR3 loop is CASSEVFFEQPQHF. CDR3 bases: TGTGCCAGCAGTGAAGTTTTTTTTGAACAGCCCCAGCATTTT.

The chain joins TRBV18 to TRBJ1-1; 7 bases are shared with TRBD1. CDR3 length: 14 residues. Germline assignment: CDR1 KGHSH and CDR2 LQKENI. V shed 6 bases, J shed 2 bases, and the junction held 6 bases outside the gene matches. The CDR3 loop reads CASSETGFNTEAFF. CDR3 bases: TGTGCCAGCTCCGAGACAGGGTTTAACACTGAAGCTTTCTTT.

CDR3 residues: CASTRRGQGSMNTEAFF. In DNA form, the CDR3 reads TGTGCCAGCACCAGGAGGGGACAGGGGTCTATGAACACTGAAGCTTTCTTT. J is TRBJ1-1 and V is TRBV5-4; 10 positions agree with TRBD1. Looked up from germline, CDR1 is SGHNT and CDR2 is YYREEE (reference sequence). After removal of 6 bases from V and 0 bases from J, the junction contained 11 bases not matched to a gene. This CDR3 region has 17 residues. The entire variable domain, with the rest obtained from reference TRBV5-4 and TRBJ1-1, is as follows: ETGVTQSPTHLIKTRGQQVTLRCSSQSGHNTVSWYQQALGQGPQFIFQYYREEENGRGNFPPRFSGLQFPNYSSELNVNALELDDSALYLCASTRRGQGSMNTEAFFGQGTRLTVV.

The rearrangement links TRBV6-1 to TRBJ2-2; the D gene is possibly TRBD1 (6 bases). The length of the CDR3 is 15 residues. V lost 7 bases and J lost 3, with 15 bases in between. Germline CDR1 and CDR2: MNHNS and SASEGT. The CDR3 bases are TGTGCCAGCAATCCGTTAGGGGGATACACCGGGGAGCTGTTTTTT. Amino acids: CASNPLGGYTGELFF.

The chain is built from TRBV15 and TRBJ1-3; D unclear. CDR1 LNHNV and CDR2 YYDKDF come from the germline V gene (reference sequence). This CDR3 has 16 amino acids. V was trimmed by 4 bases and J by 0 bases, leaving 13 bases between them. The CDR3 region is CATSTPTAGSGNTIYF. The CDR3 nucleotides read TGTGCCACCAGCACCCCAACGGCGGGCTCTGGAAACACCATATATTTT.